This T cell receptor beta chain was identified during a study of graft-versus-host responses after intestinal transplantation. Across the study: As for transplant type, recipients had multivisceral, liver-intestinal, or isolated intestinal grafts. Anti-thymocyte globulin induction, then tacrolimus and steroids for about three years, went to all recipients.

J lost 1 base, V lost 3 bases, and 3 bases had no gene match. In germline, CDR1 is SGDLS, CDR2 YYNGEE. This CDR3 comprises 15 residues. The plating included around 200,000 irradiated, violet-dye-labeled stimulator cells together with around 200,000 CFSE-labeled responder cells. Here immunoSEQ multiplex PCR was the method, and the copy in TCRdb shows in-frame clones only, minus some. The sample holds approximately 10,000 clones; around 30% are singletons and the top ten take roughly 6.2%. Study-level points and caveats: Early HvG declines after transplant were associated with peak circulating GvH clone levels. Marrow from the recipient contained GvH clones, some of which had appeared first in ileum or blood.

This chain links TRBV9 with TRBJ2-5, with TRBD2 matching 10 bases. The receptor comes from a human patient who received an intestinal transplant. The sample was alloreactive CD8+ T cells from a mixed lymphocyte reaction culture, taken before intestinal transplant. Noted subset: CFSE-low proliferating T cells sorted from roughly 6-day pre-transplant mixed lymphocyte reaction (GvH or HvG direction). The CDR3 DNA is TGTGCCAGCAGCGAGGGACTAGCGCTCCAAGAGACCCAGTACTTC. Translation gives CASSEGLALQETQYF.